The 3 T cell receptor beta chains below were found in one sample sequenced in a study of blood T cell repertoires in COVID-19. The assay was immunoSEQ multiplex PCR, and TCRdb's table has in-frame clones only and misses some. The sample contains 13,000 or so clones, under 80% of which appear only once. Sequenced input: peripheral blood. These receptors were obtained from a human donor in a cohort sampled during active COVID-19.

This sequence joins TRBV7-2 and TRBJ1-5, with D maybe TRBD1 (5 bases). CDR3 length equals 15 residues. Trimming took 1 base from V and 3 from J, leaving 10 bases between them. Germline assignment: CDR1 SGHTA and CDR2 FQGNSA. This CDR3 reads CASSLGRQNNQPQHF. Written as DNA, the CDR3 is TGTGCCAGCAGCTTAGGGAGACAGAACAATCAGCCCCAGCATTTT.

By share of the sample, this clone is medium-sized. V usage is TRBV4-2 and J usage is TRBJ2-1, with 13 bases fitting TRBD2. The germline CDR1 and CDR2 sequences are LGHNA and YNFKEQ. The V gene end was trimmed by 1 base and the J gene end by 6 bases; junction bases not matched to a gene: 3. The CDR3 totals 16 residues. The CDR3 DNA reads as TGTGCCAGCAGCCAAGTGGGACTAGCGGGGAGCAATGAGCAGTTCTTC. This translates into CASSQVGLAGSNEQFF.

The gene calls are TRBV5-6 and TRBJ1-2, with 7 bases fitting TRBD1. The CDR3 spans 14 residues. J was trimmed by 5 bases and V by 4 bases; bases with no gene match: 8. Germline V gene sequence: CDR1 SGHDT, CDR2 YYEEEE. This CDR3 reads CASSPRRGLYGYTF. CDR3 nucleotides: TGTGCCAGCAGCCCGAGGAGGGGGCTATATGGCTACACCTTC. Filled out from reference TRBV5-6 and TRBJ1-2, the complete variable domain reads DAGVTQSPTHLIKTRGQQVTLRCSPKSGHDTVSWYQQALGQGPQFIFQYYEEEERQRGNFPDRFSGHQFPNYSSELNVNALLLGDSALYLCASSPRRGLYGYTFGSGTRLTVV.